The rows below give T cell receptor beta chains drawn from one sample of a study of T cell responses to AZD1222 COVID-19 vaccine. Generated by immunoSEQ multiplex PCR, the TCRdb table keeps only in-frame clones and is missing some. The table has about 140,000 clones, roughly 90% seen once. The specimen comprised peripheral blood, sampled on day 0 of AZD1222 vaccination. All receptors come from an adult in good health. CDR3s include the opening cysteine and the closing phenylalanine or tryptophan. D genes are given only for firm matches. The size field is filled for only some rows; it gives once, few, many or a size class.

clone size | J gene | D gene | V gene | CDR3 DNA | CDR3 protein
- | TRBJ2-2 | - | TRBV19 | TGTGCCAGTAGCGGTCACAGGAGAAACACCGGGGAGCTGTTTTTT | CASSGHRRNTGELFF
- | TRBJ1-5 | - | TRBV15 | TGTGCCACCAGCTCGCGCAGGGGAGGCAATCAGCCCCAGCATTTT | CATSSRRGGNQPQHF
- | TRBJ2-5 | - | TRBV9 | TGTGCCAGCAGCGTAGAATGGGGGTTTCGGGAGACCCAGTACTTC | CASSVEWGFRETQYF
- | TRBJ2-1 | TRBD2 | TRBV11-2 | TGTGCCAGCAGTTCGGCTCCGCCACTAGCGGGTTACAATGAGCAGTTCTTC | CASSSAPPLAGYNEQFF
- | TRBJ2-7 | TRBD2 | TRBV15 | TGTGCCACCAGCCCCCTTGCGGGGGGCAGGTACGAGCAGTACTTC | CATSPLAGGRYEQYF
- | TRBJ1-5 | - | TRBV16 | TGTGCCAGCAGCCAATCGGGCAGGGGAGGAAATCAGCCCCAGCATTTT | CASSQSGRGGNQPQHF
- | TRBJ2-1 | - | TRBV5-1 | TGCGCCAGCAGCTTCCAGGTTTTGGATGAGCAGTTCTTC | CASSFQVLDEQFF
- | TRBJ2-6 | - | TRBV5-1 | TGCGCCAGCAGCCCAGGTACGATGGCTGGGGCCAACGTCCTGACTTTC | CASSPGTMAGANVLTF
once | TRBJ2-2 | - | TRBV9 | TGTGCCAGCAGCGCCTCCGGGACGGTGAACACCGGGGAGCTGTTTTTT | CASSASGTVNTGELFF
- | TRBJ1-1 | - | TRBV12-3/TRBV12-4 | TGTGCCAGCAGTTTTCGGTTCGGTGAAGCTTTCTTT | CASSFRFGEAFF
- | TRBJ1-5 | TRBD1 | TRBV6-5 | TGTGCCAGCGCACCAGGGGGTAATCAGCCCCAGCATTTT | CASAPGGNQPQHF
- | TRBJ1-4 | - | TRBV5-1 | TGCGCCAGCAGCCCGGGGCGGACTAATGAAAAACTGTTTTTT | CASSPGRTNEKLFF
- | TRBJ2-1 | TRBD2 | TRBV19 | TGTGCCAGTAGTATGGCTAGCGGATACAATGAGCAGTTCTTC | CASSMASGYNEQFF
- | TRBJ2-5 | TRBD2 | TRBV5-4 | TGTGCCAGCAGCTTGGGGACTAGCGGGAGAGAAGAGACCCAGTACTTC | CASSLGTSGREETQYF
- | TRBJ2-3 | TRBD2 | TRBV5-5 | TGTGCCAGCAGCAACCGTCCGCTGGGACTAGCGGGAGGGGTAGATACGCAGTATTTT | CASSNRPLGLAGGVDTQYF
- | TRBJ1-5 | - | TRBV28 | TGTGCCAGCAGTTTCCAGAATCAGCCCCAGCATTTT | CASSFQNQPQHF
- | TRBJ2-3 | - | TRBV9 | TGTGCCAGCAGCGTAGTGGAGGGGAACACAGATACGCAGTATTTT | CASSVVEGNTDTQYF
once | TRBJ1-2 | - | TRBV5-4 | TGTGCCAGCAGCTTGTGGGCCCGGAACTATGGCTACACCTTC | CASSLWARNYGYTF
- | TRBJ2-2 | - | TRBV5-5 | TGTGCCAGCAGCTTGGGGCTAGCGAAGAACACCGGGGAGCTGTTTTTT | CASSLGLAKNTGELFF
- | TRBJ1-5 | - | TRBV6-1 | TGTGCCAGCAGTGAAGTCTGGGTTTTGCATCAGCCCCAGCATTTT | CASSEVWVLHQPQHF
- | TRBJ2-7 | TRBD2 | TRBV5-6 | TGTGCCAGCAGCTTCCGGGGGGGCGGTACCTACGAGCAGTACTTC | CASSFRGGGTYEQYF
- | TRBJ2-3 | - | TRBV5-1 | TGCGCCAGCAGCTTGTGGGGGCAGGGAGATACGCAGTATTTT | CASSLWGQGDTQYF
- | TRBJ2-3 | - | TRBV27 | TGTGCCAGCAGTTTATACAGGGCCTGGGATACGCAGTATTTT | CASSLYRAWDTQYF
- | TRBJ1-1 | - | TRBV19 | TGTGCCAGTAGTATAGGGGTCTCAAAAGGGACTGAAGCTTTCTTT | CASSIGVSKGTEAFF
once | TRBJ2-1 | TRBD2 | TRBV28 | TGTGCCACCGAAAGCGGGAGGGCCTCCTACAATGAGCAGTTCTTC | CATESGRASYNEQFF